This T cell receptor (beta chain) originates from a study of shared clonotypes between healthy human individuals. Study outcomes and limitations: Sampling was confined to blood; repertoires within tissues likely differ. Even with large depth, rarefaction showed that sorted-subset sequencing was incomplete. Against clonotypes common to all four donors, non-shared ones had lower generation probabilities.

Points on this clone: Its specificity is unknown.

Data came from immunoSEQ multiplex PCR; TCRdb stores just in-frame clones and leaves some out. This sample has 2,500,000 or so clones; over 85% occur once, and the top ten carry roughly 0.14%. The V gene lost 3 bases and the J gene lost 4 bases, with 10 bases spanning the gap. The CDR3 is 14 amino acids. Germline CDR1 MNHNS, CDR2 SASEGT. This TCR derives from a man aged 18 to 30 in good health. The sequenced sample consisted of naive CD4+ T cells sorted from blood. Subset in this sample: CD45RA+ positively selected. The gene calls are TRBV6-1 and TRBJ2-4, with D possibly being TRBD2 (6 bases). In DNA form, the CDR3 reads TGTGCCAGCAGTGATGGGCGGGGTAAAAACATTCAGTACTTC. Protein product: CASSDGRGKNIQYF.